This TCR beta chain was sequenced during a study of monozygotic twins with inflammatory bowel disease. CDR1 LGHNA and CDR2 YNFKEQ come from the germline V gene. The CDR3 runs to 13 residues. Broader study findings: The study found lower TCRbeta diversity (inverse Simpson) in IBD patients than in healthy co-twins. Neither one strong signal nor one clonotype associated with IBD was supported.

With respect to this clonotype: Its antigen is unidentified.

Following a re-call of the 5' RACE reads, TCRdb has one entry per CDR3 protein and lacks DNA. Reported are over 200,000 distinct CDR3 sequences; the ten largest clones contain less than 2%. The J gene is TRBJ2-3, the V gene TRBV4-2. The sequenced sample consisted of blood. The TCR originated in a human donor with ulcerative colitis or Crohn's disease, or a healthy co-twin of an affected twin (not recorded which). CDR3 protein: CASSQLVADTQYF.